This TCR beta chain came from a study of OX40 agonist ivuxolimab in advanced cancers. Background on the study: The mean age was roughly 60 years, ranging from about 23 to 85, with 65% to 85% of participants male. Partial responses occurred in Three dose-escalation patients, one with hepatocellular carcinoma and two with cutaneous melanoma. The study's findings and limits: CD8+ T cells averaged more expanded clones than CD4+.

Worth noting for this clone: Its target is unknown.

Assay: immunoSEQ multiplex PCR; the TCRdb copy retains only in-frame clones and omits some. The table has roughly 26,000 clones, around nine tenths seen once. The germline V and J ends were trimmed by 4 bases and 4 bases, with 8 bases remaining between them. The CDR3 length is 11 residues. Per the germline V gene, CDR1 is SQVTM and CDR2 is ANQGSEA. The chain has TRBV29-1 and TRBJ2-7, with no clear D. Sequences were derived from CD4+ or CD8+ T cells sorted from blood, sampled in a trial of the OX40 agonist ivuxolimab. This TCR was recovered from an adult with an advanced solid tumor such as melanoma, head and neck, liver or kidney cancer. The CDR3 sequence: CSVGAGYEQYF. Written as DNA, the CDR3 is TGCAGCGTTGGGGCTGGTTACGAGCAGTACTTC.